Below, one T cell receptor beta chain is given with its context. Only in-frame clones appear in the TCRdb table, and some are missing; sequencing was by immunoSEQ multiplex PCR. The data hold about 81,000 clones, with roughly 92% observed a single time. Germline V CDR1 and CDR2: ENHRY, SYGVKD. The V end was cut by 0 bases, the J end by 4 bases, with 7 bases between. The CDR3 covers 13 residues. The data are from a study of technical replicates of blood from a handful of donors. This sequence joins TRBV10-3 and TRBJ2-7, with D possibly TRBD2 on 6 matching bases. Sample: T cells isolated from PBMCs. This receptor was taken from a human donor in good health. CDR3 DNA sequence: TGTGCCATCAGTGAGTCCCGGGAGTACGAGCAGTACTTC. The encoded protein is CAISESREYEQYF.